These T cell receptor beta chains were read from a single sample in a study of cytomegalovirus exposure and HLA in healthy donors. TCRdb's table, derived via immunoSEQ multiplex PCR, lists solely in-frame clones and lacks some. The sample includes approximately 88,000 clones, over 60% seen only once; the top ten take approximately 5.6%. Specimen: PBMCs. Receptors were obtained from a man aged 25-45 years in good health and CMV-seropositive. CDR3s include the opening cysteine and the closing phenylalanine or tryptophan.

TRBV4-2	CASSQDHQGLFF
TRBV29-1	CSVPPGGTYEQFF
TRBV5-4	CASSHPPEETQYF
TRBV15	CATSSAQGYYGYTF
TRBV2	CASGLDSNSNQPQHF
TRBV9	CASSLGQGGEKLFF
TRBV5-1	CASSPRTGTNTGELFF
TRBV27	CASRGQGNSEAFF
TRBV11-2	CASSLLGRNSGANVLTF
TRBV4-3	CASSLTSGSLSDTQYF
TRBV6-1	CASSVQGPSHGYTF
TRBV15	CATSRDPLGDSGNTIYF
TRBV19	CASSIQGWSEQYF
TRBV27	CASRALTEAFF
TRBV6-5	CASSRTGFTYEQYF
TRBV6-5	CASSRLGKVDGYTF
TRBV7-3	CASSPTFSTDTQYF
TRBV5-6	CASSFWRSSYEQYF
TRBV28	CASSSPGTASYEQYF
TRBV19	CASRTGTGVDDTEAFF
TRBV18	CASSPRDVLTF
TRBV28	CATSQVKQYF
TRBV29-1	CSVLGGGTEAFF
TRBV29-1	CSATDRGLRNKQYF
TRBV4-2	CASSQEKTGGNSPLHF
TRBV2	CASSVRDPAGGEKLFF
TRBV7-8	CASSLRRSDRGPGTEAFF
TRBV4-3	CASSQGGGSGNTIYF
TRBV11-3	CASTLRYDLPSYGYTF
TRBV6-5	CASRRAGTLAYEQYF
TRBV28	CASSPRGSADTQYF
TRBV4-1	CASSQDPAGAQDTEAFF
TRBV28	CASSLSGQGWTEAFF
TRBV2	CASSILGGGSNEQFF
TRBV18	CASSQYNGGTQPQHF
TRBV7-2	CASSLMGQAYEQYF
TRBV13	CASSSGQRDDYGYTF
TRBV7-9	CASSLGSERHDTQYF
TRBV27	CASCRLAPDTGELFF
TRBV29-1	CSVSRGRGDQPQHF
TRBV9	CASSVASDPYNEQFF
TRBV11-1	CASSERQGASEQFF
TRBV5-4	CASSKGLAGDEQYF
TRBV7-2	CASSLRGTGNTGELFF
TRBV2	CASSEPVSGGGTDTQYF
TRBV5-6	CASSDARGAFPKTQYF
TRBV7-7	CASSLGSARQGASSNQPQHF
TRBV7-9	CASSFREFVDEQYF
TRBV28	CASRTDRINQPQHF
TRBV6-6	CASSPVQHF
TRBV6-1	CASTLWDRGNSPLHF
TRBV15	CATSGSYRGGNYGYTF
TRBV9	CASGGLAGFANTGELFF
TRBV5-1	CASSLASGTGYTDTQYF